The TCR beta chain under discussion was sequenced for a study of long-term antiretroviral therapy in people with HIV (dated by TCRdb to between 2021 and 2023). For the study in its entirety: The earliest samples were collected roughly a decade before the 2015 WHO recommendation for immediate ART, at a time when ART was usually postponed until CD4 counts fell. A total of around 190 cryopreserved PBMC samples came from approximately 30 adults with confirmed HIV infection and were collected serially over a mean of roughly six years (range 1-12). About 40% of the 30 participants with HIV were female. No cross-contamination during QIAcube processing was shown when test extractions of a monoclonal T-cell line were performed alongside a few dozen polyclonal samples. A retrospective serial study tested whether ART initiation and durable HIV suppression were associated with changes in peripheral blood TRB repertoire composition and diversity.

The immunoSEQ hsTCRB v3.0 assay was used at survey level resolution to sequence the TRB variable region. The targeted TRB sequencing depth was about 40,000-55,000 T-cell genomes per sample. An Illumina MiSeq with a v3 150-cycle kit was used to sequence the pooled TRB libraries. The paper's data handling went like this. Repertoire analysis was run in R within a reproducible Nextflow workflow that covered QC, data transformation and analysis. LymphoSeq2, an R package for exploring AIRR-Seq data, was used to implement the custom analyses. A handful of samples that yielded fewer than 5000 total TRB sequences were excluded, so that under 200 HIV repertoires were analyzed. Among the roughly 190 retained HIV repertoires, fewer than 65 were collected before ART initiation and 120 to 140 after ART initiation. Each repertoire was downsampled to 5000 TRB nucleotide sequences, and summary statistics were averaged across 100 downsampling iterations. The analysis kept only TRB sequences whose CDR3 regions were at least seven amino acids long. Two measures captured diversity: a Shannon entropy-derived clonality score and the Gini coefficient. In the repertoire networks, any two of the top 5000 CDR3 amino acid sequences were connected whenever the two sequences differed by an edit distance of one. For TRB CDR3 amino acid sequences, antigen specificity groups and MHC restriction were predicted with GLIPH2. CDR3 amino acid sequences were matched against VDJdb and McPAS-TCR to flag known CMV, EBV, HIV or tissue antigen associations. Pre-ART, post-ART and control groups were compared with Wilcoxon signed-rank tests and Holm-Bonferroni correction. TCRdb holds this immuneACCESS table with in-frame rearrangements only. Some clones are missing; in checked studies, unresolved V genes explain under half, and the rest has no known cause. For V, J and clone size, that table is used; D and trimming come from the DNA. This sample is represented by tens of thousands of clones; 93% of them were singletons. The top ten clonotypes cover over 5% of the sample.

What the work shows at the level of the full study, not this receptor alone: Inferences about post-ART repertoire changes are limited because no data were available on ART adherence, viral resistance or therapy changes. Unsorted PBMC were profiled instead of sorted CD4+ and CD8+ T cells because pre-ART samples had limited cell numbers. Narrower CDR3 length ranges were observed in HIV repertoires than in controls, and an antigen-experienced repertoire with only a slight naive shift after ART was suggested by the network structure. Expanded TRB clones identified before ART initiation dominated the repertoire at all time points, although this dominance fluctuated and declined in many PLHIV after ART. The samples span the years 2004 to 2017, and the ART regimens used may be less effective than current regimens. Owing to limited PBMC availability, only the TCR beta chain was sequenced, without alpha chain pairing. Starting ART was linked to a significant rise in TRB diversity, yet even with long-term ART the diversity remained significantly lower than in transplant donor controls.

Points on this clone: The antigen this receptor binds is unknown. It has no much larger one-base neighbor in the sample; base qualities were not kept.

Participants were included only if at least one PBMC sample before ART initiation and at least two post-ART samples were available. All participants with HIV were treated in the United States of America. Before DNA extraction, cryopreserved samples of about 0.95-11 million PBMC were thawed and washed. At the time of the earliest PBMC sample for each participant with HIV, ages ranged from roughly 23 to 60 years. Per participant, PBMC samples came from 1-4 timepoints prior to ART initiation and 2-8 timepoints following ART initiation, for a median of 7 samples. For every participant, serial HIV viral load, CD4+ T-cell count, ART history and demographic data were obtained. Genomic DNA was extracted from unsorted PBMC with a Qiagen kit on a QIAcube, processed in batches of 12 samples. The sequenced sample was unsorted PBMCs, obtained around 6.5 years after starting antiretroviral therapy. The sequence derives from a woman aged 40 to 50 with HIV.

The nucleotide sequence is given as TGTGCCAGCACCCAGGGGACAGTACAAGAGACCCAGTACTTC. Translated, this is CASTQGTVQETQYF. This receptor chain uses TRBV2 and TRBJ2-5, with 7 bases matching TRBD1. The germline V and J ends show losses of 7 bases and 2 bases respectively, and no gene match explains 7 bases of the junction. CDR1 and CDR2 are drawn from the germline V gene: SNHLY, FYNNEI. Its CDR3 holds 14 amino acids, cysteine through phenylalanine. The only DNA kept is the CDR3, 42 bases in frame from the first base.